This T cell receptor beta chain was observed in a study of blood T cell repertoires in COVID-19. Some clones are missing from TCRdb's copy, which holds only in-frame ones; the method was immunoSEQ multiplex PCR. The sample lists under 200,000 clones, around nine tenths occurring once. CDR1 MNHEY and CDR2 SMNVEV come from the germline V gene (reference sequence). Deletions cut 2 bases from V and 1 base from J, with 9 bases between. The CDR3 has 15 amino acids. This chain links TRBV27 with TRBJ2-1; the D gene is possibly TRBD1 (5 bases). This clonotype originated in a man between 65 and 85 years old with active or convalescent COVID-19. The sequenced sample was peripheral blood. CDR3 region: CASSLQGRSYNEQFF. CDR3 DNA: TGTGCCAGCAGTTTACAGGGAAGGTCCTACAATGAGCAGTTCTTC.